The TCR beta chain under discussion was sequenced for a study of shared clonotypes between healthy human individuals. Trimming cost V 2 bases and J 6 bases, with 9 bases left between them. The CDR3 has 13 residues. Germline V gene data show CDR1 as MNHNY and CDR2 as SVGAGI (reference sequence). Data came from immunoSEQ multiplex PCR; TCRdb stores just in-frame clones and leaves some out. This table has some 2.1 million clones, roughly 94% appearing once. The TCR was taken from a man aged 18 to 29 in good health. The J gene is TRBJ2-3, the V gene TRBV6-6, with D unresolved. Sequences were obtained from naive CD4+ T cells sorted from blood. Subset described: CD45RA+ positively selected. The CDR3 sequence is CASSYAARDTQYF. The CDR3, as DNA: TGTGCCAGCAGTTACGCGGCCCGCGATACGCAGTATTTT.